These T cell receptor beta chains were read from a single sample in a study of blood T cells in healthy people across ages. Via MiXCR, TCRdb re-called the 5' RACE reads, giving one row per CDR3 protein. Found here are hundreds of thousands of distinct CDR3 sequences, roughly 21% of them singletons; the top ten hold roughly 3.6%. Source material: blood. These receptors all come from a man between 65 and 85 years old in good health. The CDR3 runs from the conserved cysteine through the conserved F or W. Each record gives: V gene, clone size, J gene, D gene, CDR3 protein, CDR3 DNA. The D gene is left open where the match is weak. Not all rows give a size; the values are once, few, many and, for expanded clones, a class.

TRBV29-1,few,TRBJ2-7,-,CSVYRDSYEQYF,TGCAGCGTTTACAGGGACTCCTACGAGCAGTACTTC
TRBV20-1,few,TRBJ1-4,-,CSGRQVSWATNEKLFF,TGCAGTGGTCGACAGGTCTCGTGGGCAACTAATGAAAAACTGTTTTTT
TRBV5-1,few,TRBJ2-3,TRBD2,CASSYGLAGGPGADTQYF,TGCGCCAGCAGCTACGGACTAGCGGGAGGGCCCGGGGCAGATACGCAGTATTTT
TRBV18,few,TRBJ1-4,-,CASSPSAEPEKLFF,TGTGCCAGCTCACCGTCGGCCGAGCCCGAAAAACTGTTTTTT
TRBV2,many,TRBJ2-7,TRBD1,CASSAQGYEQYF,TGTGCCAGCAGCGCACAGGGGTACGAGCAGTACTTC
TRBV6-2/TRBV6-3,-,TRBJ1-1,-,CASSYGVFEAFF,TGTGCCAGCAGTTACGGGGTATTTGAAGCTTTCTTT
TRBV12-3/TRBV12-4,many,TRBJ1-1,-,CASSLENTEAFF,TGTGCCAGCTCACTAGAGAACACTGAAGCTTTCTTT
TRBV7-3,-,TRBJ2-1,TRBD2,CASSLRRTGGNGQFF,TGTGCCAGCAGCTTAAGACGCACGGGGGGAAATGGGCAGTTCTTC
TRBV6-2/TRBV6-3,few,TRBJ2-7,-,CASSYWVGRTAYEQYF,TGTGCCAGCAGTTACTGGGTGGGACGCACAGCGTACGAGCAGTACTTC
TRBV9,few,TRBJ2-3,TRBD2,CASSPGTSVRTDTQYF,TGTGCCAGCAGCCCGGGGACTAGCGTACGCACAGATACGCAGTATTTT
TRBV5-1,-,TRBJ2-5,TRBD1,CASSLGTVPRIETQYF,TGCGCCAGCAGCCTAGGGACAGTCCCCCGGATAGAGACCCAGTACTTC
TRBV29-1,-,TRBJ2-3,-,CSVEHGLDTQYF,TGCAGCGTTGAACACGGGTTAGATACGCAGTATTTT
TRBV7-9,few,TRBJ2-7,-,CASSPPDRTYEQYF,TGTGCCAGCAGCCCTCCGGACAGAACCTACGAGCAGTACTTC
TRBV24-1,few,TRBJ2-5,-,CATSQLTPVLVETQYF,TGTGCCACCAGCCAACTTACACCAGTGTTAGTAGAGACCCAGTACTTC
TRBV7-6,-,TRBJ2-7,-,CASSLGGYYEQYF,TGTGCCAGCAGCCTCGGCGGGTATTACGAGCAGTACTTC
TRBV7-9,-,TRBJ1-2,-,CASSLARGGYTF,TGTGCCAGCAGCTTAGCGCGTGGGGGCTACACCTTC
TRBV7-9,-,TRBJ1-1,-,CASSLGPTSGVEAFF,TGTGCCAGCAGCTTAGGACCCACCTCGGGGGTTGAAGCTTTCTTT
TRBV9,-,TRBJ2-7,-,CASSVSGRPSEEQYF,TGTGCCAGCAGCGTAAGCGGCAGACCCTCGGAGGAGCAGTACTTC
TRBV2,once,TRBJ2-6,-,CASTRRGSGANVLTF,TGTGCCAGCACCAGACGGGGCTCTGGGGCCAACGTCCTGACTTTC
TRBV4-3,-,TRBJ2-7,-,CASSQDPQSPEQYF,TGCGCCAGCAGCCAAGATCCACAATCCCCCGAGCAGTACTTC
TRBV6-2/TRBV6-3,-,TRBJ2-5,TRBD2,CASSSGRLAGRRKETQYF,TGTGCCAGCAGTTCAGGGAGACTAGCGGGTAGGAGGAAAGAGACCCAGTACTTC
TRBV6-5,few,TRBJ1-2,TRBD1,CASRDRVTVGYTF,TGTGCCAGCAGAGACAGGGTGACTGTCGGCTACACCTTC
TRBV5-6,few,TRBJ2-7,TRBD2,CASSLGPSGYEQYF,TGTGCCAGCAGCCTGGGGCCTAGCGGATACGAGCAGTACTTC
TRBV29-1,few,TRBJ1-4,-,CSVKGGGNEKLFF,TGCAGCGTCAAGGGGGGTGGGAATGAAAAACTGTTTTTT
TRBV5-1,-,TRBJ1-1,-,CASARGRDTEAFF,TGCGCCAGCGCCCGGGGGAGGGACACTGAAGCTTTCTTT
TRBV27,few,TRBJ2-1,-,CASSLIVPHGQFF,TGTGCCAGCAGTTTGATAGTCCCCCATGGGCAGTTCTTC
TRBV10-2,-,TRBJ1-1,TRBD1,CASRDRGSMNTEAFF,TGCGCCAGCAGGGACAGGGGGTCCATGAACACTGAAGCTTTCTTT
TRBV10-3,-,TRBJ2-1,-,CAIRGYNEQFF,TGTGCCATCAGGGGTTACAATGAGCAGTTCTTC
TRBV27,-,TRBJ2-7,TRBD2,CASSSSKRGGREQYF,TGTGCCAGCAGTTCATCGAAGCGGGGCGGACGCGAGCAGTACTTC
TRBV5-5,few,TRBJ2-5,-,CASSPGLTEETQYF,TGTGCCAGCAGCCCGGGACTTACCGAAGAGACCCAGTACTTC
TRBV27,-,TRBJ2-7,-,CAGRDPRLSSYEQYF,TGTGCCGGCAGAGACCCCAGACTGAGCTCCTACGAGCAGTACTTC
TRBV29-1,few,TRBJ2-7,-,CSVDQGSYEQYF,TGCAGCGTTGACCAGGGGTCCTACGAGCAGTACTTC
TRBV29-1,few,TRBJ1-2,TRBD1,CSVEDVQGKGGYTF,TGCAGCGTTGAAGACGTACAGGGGAAGGGTGGCTACACCTTC
TRBV7-9,-,TRBJ2-7,TRBD1,CASSLTSTGREQYF,TGTGCCAGCAGCTTAACCTCGACAGGGAGAGAGCAGTACTTC
TRBV21-1,-,TRBJ2-2,-,CASTRQGRTGELFF,TGTGCCAGCACCCGTCAGGGCCGCACCGGGGAGCTGTTTTTT
TRBV15,-,TRBJ1-2,TRBD1,CATSSSQGLANYGYTF,TGTGCCACCAGCAGCTCACAGGGGTTAGCTAACTATGGCTACACCTTC
TRBV7-9,few,TRBJ1-2,-,CASSSAGQNTNYGYTF,TGTGCCAGCAGCTCCGCCGGACAGAATACTAACTATGGCTACACCTTC
TRBV27,-,TRBJ1-6,TRBD1,CASSLSGQGGSPLHF,TGTGCCAGCAGTCTTTCCGGACAGGGCGGTTCACCCCTCCACTTT
TRBV20-1,-,TRBJ2-1,TRBD2,CSARGPGLAVGGNEQFF,TGCAGTGCTAGAGGACCGGGACTAGCGGTCGGAGGCAATGAGCAGTTCTTC
TRBV2,-,TRBJ1-4,-,CASSEGGLPSEKLFF,TGTGCCAGCAGTGAAGGGGGCCTCCCGAGTGAAAAACTGTTTTTT
TRBV20-1,-,TRBJ1-2,TRBD1,CSATTDREWDYGYTF,TGCAGTGCAACCACTGACAGGGAATGGGACTATGGCTACACCTTC
TRBV7-9,-,TRBJ2-7,-,CASSLGGLNGGEQYF,TGTGCCAGCAGCTTAGGAGGACTCAACGGCGGCGAGCAGTACTTC
TRBV28,few,TRBJ2-4,-,CASSLRENIQYF,TGTGCCAGCAGTTTAAGAGAAAACATTCAGTACTTC
TRBV29-1,-,TRBJ1-1,-,CSVGTSAEAFF,TGCAGCGTTGGGACATCTGCTGAAGCTTTCTTT
TRBV21-1,few,TRBJ2-5,-,CASTLETQYF,TGTGCCAGCACATTGGAGACCCAGTACTTC
TRBV7-2,-,TRBJ2-3,-,CASSPRRMSTDTQYF,TGTGCCAGCAGCCCTCGTAGAATGTCGACAGATACGCAGTATTTT
TRBV9,few,TRBJ2-7,TRBD1,CASSPRTGGSEQYF,TGTGCCAGCAGCCCCCGGACAGGGGGCTCCGAGCAGTACTTC
TRBV14,few,TRBJ1-1,TRBD1,CASMGAGGLGTEAFF,TGTGCCAGCATGGGGGCAGGGGGCTTGGGTACTGAAGCTTTCTTT
TRBV20-1,many,TRBJ2-3,-,CSAALRTDTQYF,TGCAGTGCCGCACTCCGCACAGATACGCAGTATTTT
TRBV28,few,TRBJ2-1,-,CASSFSRDGNEQFF,TGTGCCAGCAGTTTTTCGCGGGATGGGAATGAGCAGTTCTTC
TRBV6-1,few,TRBJ2-3,TRBD2,CASKPLAGGGPSTDTQYF,TGTGCCAGCAAACCGTTAGCGGGAGGGGGTCCTAGCACAGATACGCAGTATTTT
TRBV20-1,-,TRBJ2-1,TRBD2,CSAIPRGLAGYYNEQFF,TGCAGTGCTATCCCTCGGGGACTAGCGGGATACTACAATGAGCAGTTCTTC
TRBV14,few,TRBJ2-1,TRBD1,CASSPTGTGGDEQFF,TGTGCCAGCAGCCCCACCGGGACAGGGGGGGATGAGCAGTTCTTC
TRBV7-9,-,TRBJ1-1,TRBD1,CASSRDSLSAFF,TGTGCCAGCAGCCGGGACAGCCTTAGCGCTTTCTTT
TRBV12-3/TRBV12-4,-,TRBJ2-1,-,CASSSLGGGHNEQFF,TGTGCCAGCAGTTCGTTGGGGGGAGGCCACAATGAGCAGTTCTTC
TRBV28,-,TRBJ1-5,-,CASSLSGFPQHF,TGTGCCAGCAGTTTATCGGGTTTTCCCCAGCATTTT
TRBV6-5,-,TRBJ1-5,TRBD1,CASSYGTQGSPQHF,TGTGCCAGCAGTTACGGTACACAGGGGTCGCCCCAGCATTTT
TRBV2,-,TRBJ2-3,TRBD2,CASRLGLGEETQYF,TGTGCCAGCAGATTGGGACTAGGGGAAGAGACCCAGTACTTT
TRBV5-1,once,TRBJ2-2,-,CASSLRPQGPLQGGELFF,TGCGCCAGCAGCTTAAGACCCCAGGGGCCCCTCCAAGGCGGGGAGCTGTTTTTT
TRBV6-2/TRBV6-3,-,TRBJ2-1,-,CASKSASSYNEQFF,TGTGCCAGCAAAAGCGCGAGCTCCTACAATGAGCAGTTCTTC